This TCR beta chain is drawn from a study of CD8 T cell repertoires and HIV-1 epitope variants. Study-wide context: T cells were stimulated with Twenty-five Gag and Nef peptides separately. Control wells had CMV/EBV/flu peptides, negative Ebola AY9, or no peptide.

Germline V gives CDR1 SNHLY, CDR2 FYNNEI. The V and J ends lost 6 bases and 3 bases, in that order; junction bases with no gene match: 7. This CDR3 spans 15 amino acids. Produced via immunoSEQ multiplex PCR; TCRdb's table is partial and in-frame only. The sample consists of tens of thousands of clones, 70% to 75% of them appearing once. This chain joins TRBV2 and TRBJ1-3, with 8 bases lining up with TRBD1. The sequenced sample consisted of uncultured baseline CD8+ T cells from peripheral blood mononuclear cells (PBMCs). The sequence derives from a male donor with HIV. CDR3 in amino acids: CASRRTGLSGNTIYF. DNA of the CDR3: TGTGCCAGCAGACGGACAGGGTTGAGTGGAAACACCATATATTTT.